This T cell receptor (beta chain) was recorded in a study of blood T cell repertoires in COVID-19. As for the study in general: Sources were T cells, B-cell-depleted T cells, or PBMCs; the material itself was cDNA or gDNA.

V was clipped by 2 bases and J by 9 bases; unmatched bases: 7. The CDR3 covers 15 residues. CDR1 KGHSH and CDR2 LQKENI come from the germline V gene. In the original analysis: Quantification of nucleated cells was approximated via reference gene primer amplification. Method: immunoSEQ multiplex PCR; TCRdb's copy keeps in-frame clones and lacks some. That table gives V, J and clone size, and the DNA gave D and trimming. The table includes 85,000 to 90,000 clones, about 88% detected once. The rearrangement joins TRBV18 to TRBJ1-5; 10 bases line up with TRBD1. The TCR comes from a woman older than 75 with active COVID-19. The sequenced sample was peripheral blood. The CDR3 DNA sequence: TGTGCCAGCTCACCAGTGGGACAGGGGATCCGGCCCCAGCATTTT. This sequence encodes CASSPVGQGIRPQHF.